These 13 T cell receptor beta chains came from one sample sequenced in a study of T-cell memory formation after mild COVID-19. Each CDR3 protein gets one entry after TCRdb re-called the 5' RACE reads with MiXCR. Of about 110,000 distinct CDR3 sequences in the sample, about a sixth were seen once. Source material: PBMCs or a T cell subset sorted from them (not recorded which). The receptors were gathered from an adult woman who had mild COVID-19 (a few samples of this study predate the infection). Cell type and time point are not known.

The chain uses TRBV29-1 and TRBJ1-1; 8 nucleotides match TRBD1. This CDR3 comprises 15 residues. Germline values: CDR1 SQVTM, CDR2 ANQGSEA. Trimming removed 3 bases from V and 4 bases from J; junction bases left unmatched: 10. The CDR3 region has the DNA TGCAGCGTTGAGTGGACAGGGTACGCCAGCACTGAAGCTTTCTTT. Amino acids: CSVEWTGYASTEAFF.

This clonotype showed up just a few times. This chain links TRBV5-1 with TRBJ2-1; D not certain. Trimming took 0 bases from V and 7 from J, leaving 8 bases between them. CDR1 SGHRS and CDR2 YFSETQ come from the germline V gene. CDR3 length: 13 amino acids. CDR3 amino acids: CASSLADSNEQFF. CDR3 in DNA: TGCGCCAGCAGCTTGGCGGATTCAAATGAGCAGTTCTTC.

The table lists this clonotype with a few counts. The rearrangement uses TRBV19 and TRBJ1-1; tentatively, D is TRBD1 (5 bases). With 3 bases removed from V and 6 bases from J, the gap between germline ends came to 8 bases. Per the germline V gene, CDR1 is LNHDA and CDR2 is SQIVND (reference sequence). This CDR3 comprises 12 residues. The CDR3 DNA reads as TGTGCCAGTAGTATCCGGGGGGCTGAAGCTTTCTTT. Encoded protein: CASSIRGAEAFF.

The chain carries TRBV30 and TRBJ2-5, with 9 bases fitting TRBD1. Germline lookup yields CDR1 GTSNPN and CDR2 SVGIG (reference sequence). Trimming removed 0 bases from V and 5 bases from J; junction bases left unmatched: 10. The CDR3 has 16 residues. CDR3 nucleotide sequence: TGTGCCTGGAGTGTTCTGGGACAGGGATTTGATGAGACCCAGTACTTC. This encodes CAWSVLGQGFDETQYF.

There are a few counts of this clonotype. The genes are TRBV12-3 or TRBV12-4 and TRBJ2-1; D may be TRBD1 (5 bases). Trimming stripped 6 bases from V and 14 bases from J, with 17 bases between. The length of the CDR3 is 12 residues. The CDR3 region has the DNA TGTGCCAGCAGGCCTCAAGGGGCCTTGGAGTTCTTC. Residues: CASRPQGALEFF.

This clonotype came up a few times. The chain couples TRBV7-9 to TRBJ2-7, with D tentatively TRBD1 (6 bases). There are 15 residues in the CDR3. V lost 5 bases to trimming and J lost 0 bases, with 14 bases between them. The germline V gene has CDR1 SEHNR and CDR2 FQNEAQ (reference sequence). The CDR3 loop reads CASSPDSSSSYEQYF. CDR3 nucleotide sequence: TGTGCCAGCAGCCCGGACAGTTCGAGCTCCTACGAGCAGTACTTC.

This clonotype was observed a few times. The rearrangement joins TRBV15 to TRBJ2-7; TRBD2 agrees at 7 bases. The CDR3 sequence is 15 residues long. V gave up 1 base and J gave up 5 bases; unmatched junction bases: 8. The germline V gene encodes CDR1 LNHNV and CDR2 YYDKDF (reference sequence). The CDR3 DNA sequence: TGTGCCACCAGCAGAGCTACCGGGACTACCCACGAGCAGTACTTC. Encoded protein: CATSRATGTTHEQYF.

CDR3 sequence reads: CSASMGLAGGLAYLYTQYF. CDR3 nucleotides: TGCAGTGCTAGTATGGGACTAGCGGGGGGGCTGGCTTATTTATATACGCAGTATTTT. This chain uses TRBV20-1 with TRBJ2-3, with 16 nucleotides matching TRBD2. V trimming: 3 bases; J trimming: 7 bases; junction bases outside the gene matches: 16. CDR1 and CDR2 (germline): DFQATT, SNEGSKA (reference sequence). CDR3 length: 19 residues.

The DNA for the CDR3 is TGCGCCAGCAGCTCCAATAAAGACAGGGTCTATGGCTACACCTTC. Its protein is CASSSNKDRVYGYTF. The V call is TRBV5-1, the J call TRBJ1-2; 7 nucleotides match TRBD1. Germline CDR1 and CDR2: SGHRS and YFSETQ. CDR3 size: 15 residues. After removal of 3 bases from V and 4 bases from J, the junction contained 9 bases not matched to a gene.

J is TRBJ2-7 and V is TRBV4-3; D call uncertain. Germline V gives CDR1 LGHNA, CDR2 YSLEER. V was cut by 0 bases and J by 0 bases, with 9 bases left in between. CDR3 length: 15 amino acids. CDR3 sequence: CASSQENLSSYEQYF. The CDR3 DNA is TGCGCCAGCAGCCAAGAAAACCTGAGCTCCTACGAGCAGTACTTC.

The V gene is TRBV5-1, the J gene TRBJ1-5; TRBD1 might be the D (5 bases). This CDR3 is 15 amino acids long. Germline assignment: CDR1 SGHRS and CDR2 YFSETQ. V gave up 0 bases and J gave up 5 bases, with 12 bases separating them. The DNA of the CDR3 is TGCGCCAGCAGCTTGGGAGACAGCATAGATCAGCCCCAGCATTTT. This codes for CASSLGDSIDQPQHF.

The chain recombines TRBV5-6 with TRBJ2-1; D is undetermined. V was trimmed by 3 bases and J by 7 bases, leaving 11 bases between them. The CDR3 extends over 13 amino acids. Germline V lookup: CDR1 SGHDT, CDR2 YYEEEE. The CDR3 DNA sequence: TGTGCCAGCAGCTATCTTGGGATTAATGAGCAGTTCTTC. Its protein product is CASSYLGINEQFF.

The chain recombines TRBV7-6 with TRBJ1-2, with TRBD1 matching over 9 bases. Germline CDR1 reads SGHVS; CDR2 reads FNYEAQ. The CDR3 covers 14 residues. The trim removed 4 bases at V and 4 bases at J, leaving 4 bases unmatched. The CDR3 spells CASSWGQGGYGYTF. CDR3 in DNA: TGTGCCAGCAGCTGGGGACAGGGAGGCTATGGCTACACCTTC.